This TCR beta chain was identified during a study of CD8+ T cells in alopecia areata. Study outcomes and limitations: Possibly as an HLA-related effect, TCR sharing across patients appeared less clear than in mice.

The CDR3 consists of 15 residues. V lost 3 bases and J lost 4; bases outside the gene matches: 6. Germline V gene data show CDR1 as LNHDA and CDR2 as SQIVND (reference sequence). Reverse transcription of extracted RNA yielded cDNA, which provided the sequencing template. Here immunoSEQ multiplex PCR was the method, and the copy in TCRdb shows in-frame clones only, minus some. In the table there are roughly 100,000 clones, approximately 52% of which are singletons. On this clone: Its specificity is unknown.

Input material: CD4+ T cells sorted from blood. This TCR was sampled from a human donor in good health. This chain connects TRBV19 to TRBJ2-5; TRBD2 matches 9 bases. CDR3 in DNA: TGTGCCAGTAGTATCACGAGACTAGCGGCAGAGACCCAGTACTTC. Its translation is CASSITRLAAETQYF.